This paragraph reports one TCR beta chain. Drawing of blood for sampling happened at baseline, at cycle 4 day 1, and at cycle 7 day 1. Clones were read by immunoSEQ multiplex PCR, and TCRdb kept only the in-frame ones, dropping some. The sample carries some 51,000 clones, around 77% recorded once. This sample is drawn from a study of OX40 agonist ivuxolimab in advanced cancers. In the study overall: From roughly 20 to 90 years was the age range, with a mean of about 56 years, and nearly 85% were male.

The CDR3 is made up of 17 amino acids. CDR1 SGHVS and CDR2 FQNEAQ come from the germline V gene. Trimming took 4 bases from V and 4 from J; bases not matched to a gene: 10. This chain uses TRBV7-8 with TRBJ2-6; TRBD1 matches at 7 bases. The sample in question was CD4+ or CD8+ T cells sorted from blood, obtained in a trial of the OX40 agonist ivuxolimab. The receptor was derived from an adult with an advanced solid tumor such as melanoma, head and neck, liver or kidney cancer. The CDR3 region is CASSSAGTASGANVLTF. DNA of the CDR3: TGTGCCAGCAGCTCGGCCGGGACAGCCTCCGGGGCCAACGTCCTGACTTTC.